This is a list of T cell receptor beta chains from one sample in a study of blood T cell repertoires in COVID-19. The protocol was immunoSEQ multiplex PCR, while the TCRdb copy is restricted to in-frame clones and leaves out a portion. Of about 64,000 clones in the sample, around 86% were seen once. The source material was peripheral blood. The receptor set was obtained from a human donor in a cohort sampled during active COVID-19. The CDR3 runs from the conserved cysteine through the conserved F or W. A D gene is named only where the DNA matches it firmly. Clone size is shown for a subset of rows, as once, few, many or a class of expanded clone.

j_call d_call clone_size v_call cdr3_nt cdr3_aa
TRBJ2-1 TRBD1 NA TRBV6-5 TGTGCCAGCAGTTACAGGGACAGGCCCTACGATGAGCAGTTCTTC CASSYRDRPYDEQFF
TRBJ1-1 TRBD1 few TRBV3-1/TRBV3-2 TGTGCCAGCAGCCGATTGACAGGGCGGAACACTGAAGCTTTCTTT CASSRLTGRNTEAFF
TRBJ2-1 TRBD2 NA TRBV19 TGTGCCAGTAGTATATCGGCTCGGGGCGGGGGGGCCGATGAGCAGTTCTTC CASSISARGGGADEQFF
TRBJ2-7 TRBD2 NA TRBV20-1 TGCAGTGCTAGTGGTGGGACTAGCGGTACCTACGAGCAGTACTTC CSASGGTSGTYEQYF
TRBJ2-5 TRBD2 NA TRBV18 TGTGCCAGCTCACCATTCCCTAGCGGGGGACGGGAGACCCAGTACTTC CASSPFPSGGRETQYF
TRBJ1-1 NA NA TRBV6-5 TGTGCCAGCAGTTACTACGGCAGGCAGAACACTGAAGCTTTCTTT CASSYYGRQNTEAFF
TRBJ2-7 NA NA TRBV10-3 TGTGCCATCAGTGAGTCGACTCGACCCGGAGAAGGCTACGAGCAGTACTTC CAISESTRPGEGYEQYF
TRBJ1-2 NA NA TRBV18 TGTGCCAGCTCACAAATGGACAGTGGCTACACCTTC CASSQMDSGYTF
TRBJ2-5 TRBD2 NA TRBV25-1 TGTGCCAGCAGACCGGGGGGTCGGGGGGAGACCCAGTACTTC CASRPGGRGETQYF
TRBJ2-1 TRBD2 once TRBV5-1 TGCGCCAGCAGCTTTGATAGCGGGTCGGGAACGAAGAGGGGTGAGCAGTTCTTC CASSFDSGSGTKRGEQFF
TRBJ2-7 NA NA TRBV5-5 TGTGCCAGCAGCTTGGTCAGCTACGAGCAGTACTTC CASSLVSYEQYF
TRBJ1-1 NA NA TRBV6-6 TGTGCCAGCAGTTCATCAGGCCTCGTGATGAACACTGAAGCTTTCTTT CASSSSGLVMNTEAFF
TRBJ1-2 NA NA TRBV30 TGTGCCTGGAGTGCGTATGGCTACACCTTC CAWSAYGYTF
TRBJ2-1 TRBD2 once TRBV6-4 TGTGCCAGCAGTGAAGCGGGGGGGTACAATGAGCAGTTCTTC CASSEAGGYNEQFF
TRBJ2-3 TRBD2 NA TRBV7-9 TGTGCCAGCAGCGCCGACGCGGGGGGGCCCTCCCCAGATACGCAGTATTTT CASSADAGGPSPDTQYF
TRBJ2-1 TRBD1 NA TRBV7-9 TGTGCCAGCAGCCCGGACAGGGGCTATGAGCAGTTCTTC CASSPDRGYEQFF
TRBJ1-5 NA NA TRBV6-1 TGTGCCAGCAGTGAACTCGGGAGACCTTATCAGCCCCAGCATTTT CASSELGRPYQPQHF
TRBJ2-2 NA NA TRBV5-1 TGCGCCAGCAGCTTGGACAGAGCAGCGAACACCGGGGAGCTGTTTTTT CASSLDRAANTGELFF
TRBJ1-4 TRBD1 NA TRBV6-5 TGTGCCAGCGTTTTGACAGGGGTTGGTGAAAAACTGTTTTTT CASVLTGVGEKLFF
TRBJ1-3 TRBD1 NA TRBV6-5 TGTGCCAGTACAGGGGGCTTATCTGGAAACACCATATATTTT CASTGGLSGNTIYF
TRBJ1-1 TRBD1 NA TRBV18 TGTGCCAGCTCACGTTCGACAGGGTCGGACACTGAAGCTTTCTTT CASSRSTGSDTEAFF
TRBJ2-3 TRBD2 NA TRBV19 TGTGCCAGTAGTATATCCCCTAGCGGGGGTGTCACAGATACGCAGTATTTT CASSISPSGGVTDTQYF
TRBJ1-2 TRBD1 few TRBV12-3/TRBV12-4 TGTGCCAGCAGGGTCGGACAGGGGAAGGGCTACACCTTC CASRVGQGKGYTF
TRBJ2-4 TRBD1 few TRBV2 TGTGCCAGCAGTGTCAGGGGGCGGGCCCAAAACATTCAGTACTTC CASSVRGRAQNIQYF
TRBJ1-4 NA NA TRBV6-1 TGTGCCAGCAGTGAACAGAGGCCACCAACTAATGAAAAACTGTTTTTT CASSEQRPPTNEKLFF
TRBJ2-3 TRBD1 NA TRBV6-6 TGTGCCAGCGGGAAGGGGACAGAGCTAAACACAGATACGCAGTATTTT CASGKGTELNTDTQYF
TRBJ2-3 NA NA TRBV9 TGTGCCTCTACCTGGGGCAGCGATGGTACAGATACGCAGTATTTT CASTWGSDGTDTQYF
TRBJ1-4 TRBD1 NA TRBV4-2 TGTGCCAGCAGCCAATCCGACCCCGGGGGGACAGGAGGATTGAAGAGACTGTTTTTT CASSQSDPGGTGGLKRLFF
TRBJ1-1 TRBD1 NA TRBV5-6 TGTGCCAGCAGCCGGGACAGGGGAAGAACTGAAGCTTTCTTT CASSRDRGRTEAFF
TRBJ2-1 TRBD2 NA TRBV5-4 TGTGCCAGCAGCTTTCTAGCGGGGGGGCCGGTCAATGAGCAGTTCTTC CASSFLAGGPVNEQFF
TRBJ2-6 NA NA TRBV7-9 TGTGCCAGCAGCTTAACCAGGTCTGGGGCCAACGTCCTGACTTTC CASSLTRSGANVLTF
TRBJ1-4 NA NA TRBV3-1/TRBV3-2 TGTGCCAGCAGCCAGTACAGGGCGAGGACTAATGAAAAACTGTTTTTT CASSQYRARTNEKLFF
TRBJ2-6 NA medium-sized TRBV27 TGTGCCAGCAGCGGAACAGCGGGAACAGGGTTCTCTGGGGCCAACGTCCTGACTTTC CASSGTAGTGFSGANVLTF
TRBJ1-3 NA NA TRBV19 TGTGCCAGTAGCCGGACACAGGCTGGAAACACCATATATTTT CASSRTQAGNTIYF
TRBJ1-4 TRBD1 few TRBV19 TGTGCCAGTAATACAGGGGTATCGGTTCGTGAAAAACTGTTTTTT CASNTGVSVREKLFF
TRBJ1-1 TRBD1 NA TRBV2 TGTGCCAGCAGTCGACAGGGGAGAGACACTGAAGCTTTCTTT CASSRQGRDTEAFF
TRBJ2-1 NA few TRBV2 TGTGCCAGCACCCCCCCGGACAATGAGCAGTTCTTC CASTPPDNEQFF
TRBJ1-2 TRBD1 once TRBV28 TGTGCCAGCAGCCCCGGGACAGGGCGAAATGGCTACACCTTC CASSPGTGRNGYTF
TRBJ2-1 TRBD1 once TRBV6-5 TGTGCCAGCAGGGGACAGGGCCTAGCCATGGAGCAGTTCTTC CASRGQGLAMEQFF
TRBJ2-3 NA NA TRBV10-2 TGCGCCAGTACTCGAACAGAGCCCACAGATACGCAGTATTTT CASTRTEPTDTQYF
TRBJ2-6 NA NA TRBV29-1 TGCAGCGTTGAGGTGACAGGCTCTGGGGCCAACGTCCTGACTTTC CSVEVTGSGANVLTF
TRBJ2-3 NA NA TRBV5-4 TGTGCCAGCCCTCTCTACGAAACAGATACGCAGTATTTT CASPLYETDTQYF
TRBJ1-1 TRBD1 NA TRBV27 TGTGCCAGCAGCCCGCCCGACAGGGCCGGGGCTGAAGCTTTCTTT CASSPPDRAGAEAFF
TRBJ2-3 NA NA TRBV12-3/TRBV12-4 TGTGCCAGCAGCTTCCTTGCAGATACGCAGTATTTT CASSFLADTQYF
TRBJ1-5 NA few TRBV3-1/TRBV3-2 TGTGCCAGCAGCCAAAACGAGGAGCCCCAGCATTTT CASSQNEEPQHF
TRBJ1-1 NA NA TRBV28 TGTGCCAGTCGACACAAGAACACTGAAGCTTTCTTT CASRHKNTEAFF
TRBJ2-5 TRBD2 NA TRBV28 TGTGCCAGCAGAGTAGCGGGGGGGCCTGAGGAGACCCAGTACTTC CASRVAGGPEETQYF
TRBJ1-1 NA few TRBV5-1 TGCGCCAGCAGGACAGGCTTGAACACTGAAGCTTTCTTT CASRTGLNTEAFF
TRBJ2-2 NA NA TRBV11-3 TGTGCCAGCAGCCGACCCCGCAGGGGGAACACCGGGGAGCTGTTTTTT CASSRPRRGNTGELFF
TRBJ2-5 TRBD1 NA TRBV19 TGTGCCAGTAGAACTCTCTCGGGACAGGGGGGAGTAGAGACCCAGTACTTC CASRTLSGQGGVETQYF
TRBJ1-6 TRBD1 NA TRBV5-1 TGCGCCAGCAGCTGGACAGGGGGCTTATATAATTCACCCCTCCACTTT CASSWTGGLYNSPLHF
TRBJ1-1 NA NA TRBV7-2 TGTGCCAGCAGCTTAGAGGTCAGGGTGAACACTGAAGCTTTCTTT CASSLEVRVNTEAFF
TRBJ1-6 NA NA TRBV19 TGTGCCAGTAAGGATCCCGAGGGTAATTCACCCCTCCACTTT CASKDPEGNSPLHF
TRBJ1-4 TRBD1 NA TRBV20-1 TGCAGTGCTAGTGGTTGGGGACAGGAGAATGAAAAACTGTTTTTT CSASGWGQENEKLFF
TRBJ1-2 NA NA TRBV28 TGTGCCAGCAGTTTATTAGGTCAAGGAGGGACCTATGGCTACACCTTC CASSLLGQGGTYGYTF
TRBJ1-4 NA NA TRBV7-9 TGTGCCAGCAGCTTAGGGGGGGTACTGTTTTTT CASSLGGVLFF